The TCR beta chain described here comes from a study of T-cell reconstitution after alpha-beta-depleted transplantation in children (dated by TCRdb to about 2016). As for the study more broadly: Using TCR repertoire profiling, the study quantitatively followed how T-cell immune reconstitution unfolded in children after TCRalphabeta/CD19-depleted allogeneic hematopoietic cell transplantation.

This clonotype has ten or more counts. The antigen this receptor binds is unknown. No qualities accompany the bases; no much larger clone lies one base away. At the junction V is shortened by 8 bases and J by 6 bases; bases outside the gene matches: 8. The CDR3, cysteine through phenylalanine, is 13 amino acids long. The sequence is cut down to CDR3 DNA, 39 bases in frame from base 1. CDR1 and CDR2 (MDHEN, SYDVKM) derive from the germline V gene. Receptors were amplified or captured by PCR. The listed sequencing device is Illumina HiSeq 2500. TCR libraries were prepared with molecular barcoding, using unique molecular identifiers to normalize TCRbeta repertoire quantification. The raw public data were reprocessed by TCRdb itself: fastp quality trimming at Q25, MiXCR clonotype calling, in-frame beta chains only. Duplicate CDR3 protein sequences are folded into a single record with the most common DNA and genes. Here the sample has some 590,000 distinct CDR3 sequences; under 12% occur a single time. The top ten constitute less than 5% of the sample.

The chain links TRBV28 with TRBJ1-1, and 8 bases in between align with TRBD1. The sequenced sample was PBMCs from the stem cell graft donor, obtained from the stem cell graft. The source of this sequence is a human donor who donated a stem cell graft to a child with acute myeloid leukemia. The DNA is TGTGCCAGCGGTGCACCGGACAGGGCTGAAGCTTTCTTT. The encoded protein is CASGAPDRAEAFF.